This T cell receptor beta chain was obtained from a study of neurological immune-mediated disorders. The unsorted libraries originated from 2 million PBMCs kept at -80 C. The team produced cDNA through 5'RACE using 10-nucleotide random UMIs. TCRdb independently ran MiXCR on the 5' RACE reads; one entry per CDR3 protein. The sample records under 75,000 distinct CDR3 sequences, approximately 3.4% being singletons. CDR1 SGHDT and CDR2 YYEEEE come from the germline V gene. This CDR3 is built from 13 residues. With 0 bases removed from V and 8 bases from J, the gap between germline ends came to 6 bases. This clonotype was recorded at least ten times.

The rearrangement joins TRBV5-6 to TRBJ1-6, with unresolved D. Specimen: PBMCs. The receptor's source is a woman in her forties or fifties with multiple sclerosis. CDR3 DNA: TGTGCCAGCAGCTTGGGAGGGCATTCACCCCTCCACTTT. The encoded protein is CASSLGGHSPLHF.